This TCR beta chain was found in a study of blood T cell repertoires in COVID-19. Generated by immunoSEQ multiplex PCR, the TCRdb table keeps only in-frame clones and is missing some. The sample contains approximately 160,000 clones, 84% of which appear only once. This clone appeared a few times. Germline loops: CDR1 SEHNR, CDR2 FQNEAQ (reference sequence). J gave up 5 bases and V 5 bases, and 4 bases lay outside the gene matches. This CDR3 has 14 residues. The genes are TRBV7-9 and TRBJ1-5; TRBD1 agrees at 9 bases. Sequenced material: peripheral blood. This receptor was identified in a man aged 18 to 29 with active or convalescent COVID-19. The chain's CDR3 is CASSRGQGHQPQHF. The CDR3 nucleotides are TGTGCCAGCAGCCGCGGACAGGGGCATCAGCCCCAGCATTTT.